This T cell receptor beta chain was identified during a study of T cell responses to AZD1222 COVID-19 vaccine. Data came from immunoSEQ multiplex PCR; TCRdb stores just in-frame clones and leaves some out. The data contain approximately 150,000 clones, roughly nine tenths of them singletons. This CDR3 is 12 amino acids long. The germline V gene encodes CDR1 GTSNPN and CDR2 SVGIG (reference sequence). Trimming took off 0 bases at V and 3 bases at J, with 5 bases between the two ends. The J gene is TRBJ1-1, the V gene TRBV30; D not certain. This specimen was peripheral blood, taken on day 0 of AZD1222 vaccination. The TCR comes from an adult in good health. CDR3 sequence: CAWSVLHTEAFF. DNA for the CDR3: TGTGCCTGGAGTGTTCTCCACACTGAAGCTTTCTTT. Full variable domain (rest looked up from reference TRBV30 and TRBJ1-1): SQTIHQWPATLVQPVGSPLSLECTVEGTSNPNLYWYRQAAGRGLQLLFYSVGIGQISSEVPQNLSASRPQDRQFILSSKKLLLSDSGFYLCAWSVLHTEAFFGQGTRLTVV.